These 23 T cell receptor beta chains were all obtained from the same sample, sequenced in a study of T cells in Graves' hyperthyroidism and ophthalmopathy. Template material for amplifying TCR beta CDR3 regions consisted of RNA transcripts. With the HTBI primer set, the TCR CDR3 went through a first round of RT-PCR. One entry per CDR3 protein results from TCRdb running MiXCR on the multiplex PCR reads. The table lists a few hundred thousand distinct CDR3 sequences, 15% to 19% of them singletons. Sequenced material: blood. These receptors came from a woman in her twenties or thirties with Graves' hyperthyroidism.

In its sample, this clonotype was seen many times. The gene calls are TRBV7-2 and TRBJ2-3; 8 nucleotides agree with TRBD2. The CDR3 is 17 amino acids. Germline V gene sequence: CDR1 SGHTA, CDR2 FQGNSA. V lost 3 bases and J lost 0; bases outside the gene matches: 8. CDR3: CASSFLSGGRSTDTQYF. The CDR3 DNA reads as TGTGCCAGCAGCTTCCTTTCCGGCGGGAGGAGCACAGATACGCAGTATTTT.

The table lists this clonotype with many counts. CDR3 region: CASRLAGGRTDTQYF. The CDR3 nucleotides read TGTGCCAGCAGACTAGCGGGAGGAAGGACAGATACGCAGTATTTT. This chain uses TRBV12-3 or TRBV12-4 with TRBJ2-3; 12 bases line up with TRBD2. J gave up 3 bases and V 6 bases, and 4 bases lay outside the gene matches. The CDR3 is 15 residues long.

Here the CDR3 reads CASITRMNTEAFF. The CDR3 DNA reads TGTGCCAGCATTACCCGAATGAACACTGAAGCTTTCTTT. This chain connects TRBV6-5 to TRBJ1-1; D is uncertain. Trimming cost V 7 bases and J 0 bases, with 9 bases left between them. Germline V gene data show CDR1 as MNHEY and CDR2 as SVGAGI. The CDR3 totals 13 residues.

This clonotype showed up many times. The chain joins TRBV2 to TRBJ1-5; 9 positions agree with TRBD1. J gave up 4 bases and V 4 bases, and 2 bases lay outside the gene matches. Germline V gene sequence: CDR1 SNHLY, CDR2 FYNNEI. The CDR3 loop spans 14 amino acids. The CDR3 DNA sequence: TGTGCCAGCAGTGGGACAGGGGAAAATCAGCCCCAGCATTTT. It yields the protein CASSGTGENQPQHF.

There are a few counts of this clonotype. In nucleotides, the CDR3 is TGTGCCATCAGTGAGCAACCTTTGGGCAATCAGCCCCAGCATTTT. Its translation: CAISEQPLGNQPQHF. V and J are TRBV10-3 and TRBJ1-5; D is unclear. Germline-derived CDR1 and CDR2 are ENHRY and SYGVKD. This CDR3 has 15 amino acids. V was trimmed by 2 bases and J by 2 bases, leaving 10 bases between them.

The V and J genes are TRBV15 and TRBJ1-5, with D possibly TRBD1 on 6 matching bases. V lost 0 bases and J 0 bases, leaving 12 bases between the germline ends. The CDR3 has 17 amino acids. Germline values: CDR1 LNHNV, CDR2 YYDKDF (reference sequence). The CDR3 sequence: CATSRDQGPNSNQPQHF. The CDR3 nucleotides read TGTGCCACCAGCAGAGATCAGGGGCCCAATAGCAATCAGCCCCAGCATTTT. The full variable domain, its missing parts supplied by reference TRBV15 and TRBJ1-5, is DAMVIQNPRYQVTQFGKPVTLSCSQTLNHNVMYWYQQKSSQAPKLLFHYYDKDFNNEADTPDNFQSRRPNTSFCFLDIRSPGLGDTAMYLCATSRDQGPNSNQPQHFGDGTRLSIL.

V is TRBV2 and J is TRBJ2-7, with TRBD2 matching 11 bases. The V segment lost 2 bases and the J segment 2 bases; nucleotides outside the gene matches: 8. The CDR3 sequence is 17 residues long. Germline V CDR1 and CDR2: SNHLY, FYNNEI. CDR3 in DNA: TGTGCCAGCAGTGAACAACTAGCGGGAGATCAGGCCTACGAGCAGTACTTC. This codes for CASSEQLAGDQAYEQYF.

There are a few counts of this clonotype. V and J are TRBV18 and TRBJ2-1; TRBD2 agrees at 7 bases. This CDR3 region has 16 residues. Germline V gene sequence: CDR1 KGHSH, CDR2 LQKENI. After removal of 1 base from V and 5 bases from J, the junction contained 8 bases not matched to a gene. For the CDR3, the DNA is TGTGCCAGCTCACCACGGAGACTAGCCGGAGACAATGAGCAGTTCTTC. Its protein product is CASSPRRLAGDNEQFF.

The CDR3 here is CSVGEQGGNTEAFF. CDR3 DNA: TGCAGCGTTGGAGAACAGGGTGGTAACACTGAAGCTTTCTTT. The chain recombines TRBV29-1 with TRBJ1-1, with D possibly being TRBD1 (6 bases). V was cut by 4 bases and J by 2 bases, with 14 bases left in between. CDR1 is SQVTM, CDR2 ANQGSEA, per germline. The CDR3 covers 14 residues.

This clonotype was seen repeatedly, ten times or more. The chain combines TRBV28 with TRBJ2-3, with 8 bases aligning to TRBD1. The V segment lost 6 bases and the J segment 2 bases; nucleotides outside the gene matches: 7. The CDR3 extends over 15 amino acids. Germline assignment: CDR1 MDHEN and CDR2 SYDVKM. CDR3 region: CASRQGAGYTDTQYF. In DNA form, the CDR3 reads TGTGCCAGCAGGCAGGGGGCGGGGTACACAGATACGCAGTATTTT.

In its sample, this clonotype was seen once. Without the conserved terminal phenylalanine or tryptophan, this CDR3 likely stems from a read error. The chain links TRBV5-6 to TRBJ1-1, with 8 bases identical to TRBD1. Unmatched junction bases numbered 12, after V lost 3 bases and J lost 5 bases. CDR3 size: 16 residues. Germline CDR1 reads SGHDT; CDR2 reads YYEEEE. The CDR3 DNA reads TGTGCCAGCAGCTACAGGGGGGAGATGTTAGGGACTGAAGCTTTCCTT. This codes for CASSYRGEMLGTEAFL.

This clonotype was seen more than once but under ten times. The rearrangement uses TRBV3-1 and TRBJ1-5; no firm D call. The V end lost 0 bases, the J end lost 9 bases, and 15 bases lay between the germline ends. Germline assignment: CDR1 LGHDT and CDR2 YNNKEL (reference sequence). This CDR3 region has 15 residues. In DNA form, the CDR3 reads TGTGCCAGCAGCCAAGATAGCGGTTCCCGCCGGCCCCAGCATTTT. This translates into CASSQDSGSRRPQHF.

This clonotype was detected ten times or more. This rearrangement joins TRBV12-3 or TRBV12-4 to TRBJ1-5; D not resolved. V gave up 3 bases and J gave up 7 bases, with 16 bases separating them. The CDR3 runs to 15 residues. For the CDR3, the DNA is TGTGCCAGCAGTTTCTCCACCGGGGTTGGCCAGCCCCAGCATTTT. Residues: CASSFSTGVGQPQHF.

This clonotype was detected ten times or more. The rearrangement links TRBV7-2 to TRBJ2-5, with 7 bases identical to TRBD1. CDR1 is SGHTA and CDR2 is FQGNSA in the germline V gene. The V and J ends lost 5 bases and 7 bases, in that order; junction bases with no gene match: 19. The CDR3 extends over 17 amino acids. The CDR3 coding sequence is TGTGCCAGCAGCCCAACGCAAACGACAGGGAACGCGGTGACCCAGTACTTC. Protein sequence: CASSPTQTTGNAVTQYF.

CDR3 sequence (DNA): TGCGCCAGCACTGAACTGGGACTAGCGGGAGTATACAATGAGCAGTTCTTC. Protein: CASTELGLAGVYNEQFF. This chain uses TRBV10-1 with TRBJ2-1; 14 positions match TRBD2. The CDR3 is made up of 17 amino acids. CDR1 and CDR2 from the germline V gene are WNHNN and SYGVQD (reference sequence). The V and J ends lost 7 bases and 4 bases, in that order; junction bases with no gene match: 9.

This clonotype was seen at least ten times. This chain connects TRBV11-3 to TRBJ1-1; D unresolved. V was shortened by 1 base and J by 5 bases, with 8 bases between the two germline ends. The CDR3 has 13 residues. Germline CDR1 SGHNT, CDR2 YENEEA. The CDR3 nucleotides are TGTGCCAGCAGCTTAGTACGGGAAACTGAAGCTTTCTTT. Amino acid sequence: CASSLVRETEAFF.

This clonotype has at least ten counts. The rearrangement uses TRBV6-1 and TRBJ2-7; tentatively, D is TRBD1 (5 bases). The CDR3 runs 16 residues. Germline CDR1 is MNHNS and CDR2 is SASEGT. V lost 2 bases, J lost 3 bases, and 17 bases lay in between. The CDR3 protein is CASSEKEGANYYEQYF. The CDR3 DNA reads TGTGCCAGCAGTGAAAAGGAAGGGGCGAACTACTACGAGCAGTACTTC.

This clonotype was detected many times. The chain joins TRBV12-3 or TRBV12-4 to TRBJ2-3; 9 bases match TRBD2. The CDR3 runs 16 residues. V gave up 0 bases and J gave up 5 bases; unmatched junction bases: 6. The CDR3 reads CASSLALREGRDTQYF. The CDR3 DNA sequence: TGTGCCAGCAGTTTAGCGCTGCGGGAGGGCCGAGATACGCAGTATTTT.

In its sample, this clonotype was seen many times. The J gene is TRBJ1-1, the V gene TRBV20-1; D gene unclear. Per germline, CDR1 DFQATT and CDR2 SNEGSKA (reference sequence). With 6 bases removed from V and 1 base from J, the gap between germline ends came to 12 bases. CDR3 length: 13 residues. The CDR3 region is CSAVGTENTEAFF. The CDR3 bases are TGCAGTGCCGTCGGCACGGAGAACACTGAAGCTTTCTTT.

This clonotype was counted only a few times. The V gene is TRBV5-1, the J gene TRBJ2-1; TRBD1 or TRBD2 may be the D gene (5 bases each). This CDR3 comprises 16 residues. Trimming took off 4 bases at V and 4 bases at J, with 18 bases between the two ends. Germline CDR1 is SGHRS and CDR2 is YFSETQ. CDR3 residues: CASSPTLGEGYNEQFF. The CDR3 nucleotides read TGCGCCAGCAGCCCCACCCTAGGCGAGGGGTACAATGAGCAGTTCTTC.

This clonotype was observed at least ten times. CDR3 DNA sequence: TGTGCCAGCTCATCCTCGACTGGAGCCTACGAGCAGTACTTC. Translation gives CASSSSTGAYEQYF. V is TRBV18 and J is TRBJ2-7; D gene uncertain. V lost 5 bases, J lost 2 bases, and 13 bases lay in between. The CDR3 covers 14 residues. Germline-derived CDR1 and CDR2 are KGHSH and LQKENI. The full variable domain, with the rest looked up from reference TRBV18 and TRBJ2-7, is NAGVMQNPRHLVRRRGQEARLRCSPMKGHSHVYWYRQLPEEGLKFMVYLQKENIIDESGMPKERFSAEFPKEGPSILRIQQVVRGDSAAYFCASSSSTGAYEQYFGPGTRLTVT.

The chain carries TRBV7-9 and TRBJ1-2; D gene uncertain. This CDR3 is 13 amino acids long. With 2 bases removed from V and 7 bases from J, the gap between germline ends came to 11 bases. Germline-derived CDR1 and CDR2 are SEHNR and FQNEAQ (reference sequence). CDR3 protein: CASSLIVDSGYTF. The CDR3 bases are TGTGCCAGCAGCTTAATTGTGGATTCTGGCTACACCTTC.

This chain joins TRBV7-9 and TRBJ2-3; D is unresolved. This CDR3 has 12 residues. V lost 3 bases, J lost 5 bases, and 6 bases lay in between. Germline V gives CDR1 SEHNR, CDR2 FQNEAQ (reference sequence). This CDR3 is CASSFQIDTQYF. The CDR3 nucleotides are TGTGCCAGCAGCTTCCAGATAGATACGCAGTATTTT.